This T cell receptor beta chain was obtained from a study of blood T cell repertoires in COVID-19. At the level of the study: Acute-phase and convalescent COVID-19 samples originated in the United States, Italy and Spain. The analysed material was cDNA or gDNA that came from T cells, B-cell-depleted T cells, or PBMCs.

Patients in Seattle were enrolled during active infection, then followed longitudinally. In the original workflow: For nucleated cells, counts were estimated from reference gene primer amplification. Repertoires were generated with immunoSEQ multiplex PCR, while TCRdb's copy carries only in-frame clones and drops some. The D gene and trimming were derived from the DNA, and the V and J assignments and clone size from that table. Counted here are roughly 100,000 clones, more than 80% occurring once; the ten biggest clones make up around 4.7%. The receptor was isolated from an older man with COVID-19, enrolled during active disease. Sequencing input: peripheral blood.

CDR3 in DNA: TGTGCCAGTGCACAGGGGGCCTATAATTCACCCCTCCACTTT. It specifies CASAQGAYNSPLHF. The chain employs TRBV19 and TRBJ1-6; 8 bases line up with TRBD1. The germline V gene encodes CDR1 LNHDA and CDR2 SQIVND (reference sequence). J was trimmed by 2 bases and V by 8 bases; bases with no gene match: 2. The CDR3 runs 14 residues.